This is a list of T cell receptor beta chains from one sample in a study of blood T cells in healthy people across ages. TCRdb re-analysed the 5' RACE reads in MiXCR, keeping a single row per CDR3 protein. The table shows 1,500,000 or so distinct CDR3 sequences, with roughly 43% occurring only once. Sequenced material: blood. All receptors come from a woman between 18 and 30 years old in good health. Each CDR3 is given without its conserved first and last residue. Fields, in order: J gene, V gene, CDR3 protein.

j_call: TRBJ2-1; v_call: TRBV29-1; cdr3_aa: SGRASGTYNEQF
j_call: TRBJ1-1; v_call: TRBV29-1; cdr3_aa: SVVGGGNGVAAF
j_call: TRBJ2-7; v_call: TRBV6-5; cdr3_aa: ASSCVPPGQPTYEQY
j_call: TRBJ2-5; v_call: TRBV6-2/TRBV6-3; cdr3_aa: ASSYEEGVRQETQY
j_call: TRBJ2-1; v_call: TRBV12-3/TRBV12-4; cdr3_aa: ASRHGGFNEQF
j_call: TRBJ2-5; v_call: TRBV7-2; cdr3_aa: ASSLGYLETQY
j_call: TRBJ1-1; v_call: TRBV18; cdr3_aa: ASSPDRAAKAF
j_call: TRBJ2-1; v_call: TRBV24-1; cdr3_aa: ATSDFPGNKQF
j_call: TRBJ2-6; v_call: TRBV4-1; cdr3_aa: ASSQDGPGSSGANVLT
j_call: TRBJ2-7; v_call: TRBV28; cdr3_aa: ASNSLGITYEQY
j_call: TRBJ2-1; v_call: TRBV6-2/TRBV6-3; cdr3_aa: ASSLPGNFHNEQF
j_call: TRBJ2-2; v_call: TRBV11-2; cdr3_aa: ASSPRIGLAGGVQGELF
j_call: TRBJ1-2; v_call: TRBV5-1; cdr3_aa: ASSYLGQGHYGYT
j_call: TRBJ2-7; v_call: TRBV20-1; cdr3_aa: SHVQGQGSYEQY
j_call: TRBJ2-2; v_call: TRBV2; cdr3_aa: ASRVGQGHGELF
j_call: TRBJ2-1; v_call: TRBV29-1; cdr3_aa: SVGQINEQF
j_call: TRBJ1-6; v_call: TRBV7-6; cdr3_aa: ASSLATNNSPLH
j_call: TRBJ2-7; v_call: TRBV7-6; cdr3_aa: ASSPEIYTSYEQY
j_call: TRBJ1-1; v_call: TRBV20-1; cdr3_aa: SATGKMNTEAF
j_call: TRBJ1-1; v_call: TRBV7-9; cdr3_aa: ASSLQQGGGPEAF
j_call: TRBJ1-2; v_call: TRBV28; cdr3_aa: ASSSPGQGAAGYT
j_call: NA; v_call: TRBV4-3; cdr3_aa: ASSQDGLGYEQY
j_call: TRBJ2-1; v_call: TRBV25-1; cdr3_aa: ASSPALAKYEQF
j_call: TRBJ1-5; v_call: TRBV6-1; cdr3_aa: ASSEWGRQPQH
j_call: TRBJ2-5; v_call: TRBV20-1; cdr3_aa: SARETQGRDYNEQY
j_call: TRBJ1-2; v_call: TRBV4-1; cdr3_aa: ASSPGQSLDYGYT
j_call: TRBJ2-7; v_call: TRBV20-1; cdr3_aa: SARVASGSNEQY
j_call: NA; v_call: TRBV13; cdr3_aa: ASSPKFGEQY
j_call: TRBJ1-6; v_call: TRBV5-1; cdr3_aa: ASSFGSDGYNSPLH
j_call: TRBJ2-6; v_call: TRBV5-1; cdr3_aa: ASSHRQGRANVLT
j_call: TRBJ2-1; v_call: TRBV7-9; cdr3_aa: ASRLQGGEQF
j_call: TRBJ1-2; v_call: TRBV6-1; cdr3_aa: ASTASDYGYT
j_call: TRBJ2-1; v_call: TRBV4-1; cdr3_aa: ASSYLSPANEQF
j_call: TRBJ1-2; v_call: TRBV27; cdr3_aa: ASSWSGRNNYGYT
j_call: TRBJ2-1; v_call: TRBV2; cdr3_aa: ASTGGKSSYDEQF
j_call: TRBJ2-1; v_call: TRBV6-5; cdr3_aa: ASSYQTGSNEQF
j_call: TRBJ1-2; v_call: TRBV3-1; cdr3_aa: ASSRQAESYGYT